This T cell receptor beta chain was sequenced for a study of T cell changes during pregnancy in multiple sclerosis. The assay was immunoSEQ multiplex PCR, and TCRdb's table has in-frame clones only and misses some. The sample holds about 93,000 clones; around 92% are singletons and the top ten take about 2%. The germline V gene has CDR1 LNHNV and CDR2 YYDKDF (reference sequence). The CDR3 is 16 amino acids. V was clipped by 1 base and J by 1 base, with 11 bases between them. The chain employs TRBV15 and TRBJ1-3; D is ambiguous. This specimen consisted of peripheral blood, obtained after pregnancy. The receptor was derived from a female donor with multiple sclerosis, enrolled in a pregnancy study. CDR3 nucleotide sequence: TGTGCCACCAGCAGAGTGGGTCGCGGTTCTGGAAACACCATATATTTT. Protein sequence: CATSRVGRGSGNTIYF.